The 31 T cell receptor beta chains below were found in one sample sequenced in a study of blood T cell repertoires in COVID-19. Here immunoSEQ multiplex PCR was the method, and the copy in TCRdb shows in-frame clones only, minus some. The sample holds under 45,000 clones, just under 85% seen once. What was sequenced was peripheral blood. The origin of the receptors is a human donor in a cohort sampled during active COVID-19.

The chain uses TRBV4-3 and TRBJ2-3; D perhaps matches TRBD2 (6 bases). The CDR3 is 14 residues long. Trimming stripped 1 base from V and 6 bases from J, with 11 bases between. CDR1 is LGHNA, CDR2 YSLEER, per germline. The CDR3 spells CASSQGPRGDTQYF. CDR3 DNA sequence: TGCGCCAGCAGCCAAGGTCCCCGGGGGGATACGCAGTATTTT.

The CDR3 reads CASSSGTVGELFF. The CDR3 nucleotides read TGTGCCAGCAGCTCCGGGACAGTCGGGGAGCTGTTTTTT. The chain is built from TRBV5-6 and TRBJ2-2, with TRBD1 identical over 7 bases. Trimming cost V 3 bases and J 7 bases; bases outside gene matches: 3. CDR3 length equals 13 residues. Germline V gives CDR1 SGHDT, CDR2 YYEEEE.

The CDR3 DNA sequence: TGTGCCAGCAGCTCATACAGGAAGACTGGAAACACCATATATTTT. Translation: CASSSYRKTGNTIYF. This rearrangement joins TRBV7-2 to TRBJ1-3; weak D call: TRBD1 (5 bases). CDR3 length: 15 residues. From germline, CDR1 is SGHTA and CDR2 FQGNSA. Trimming removed 4 bases at V and 2 bases at J, with 12 bases between.

The V and J genes are TRBV11-1 and TRBJ1-2; 7 bases are a match to TRBD1. This CDR3 has 14 amino acids. Germline CDR1 SGHAT, CDR2 FQDESV (reference sequence). The V segment lost 5 bases and the J segment 3 bases; nucleotides outside the gene matches: 6. The CDR3 is CASSKGQAYYGYTF. CDR3 bases: TGTGCCAGCAGCAAAGGACAGGCGTACTATGGCTACACCTTC.

This clone was picked up one time. The chain combines TRBV7-2 with TRBJ1-6; 7 nucleotides align to TRBD1. Trimming took 6 bases from V and 13 from J; bases not matched to a gene: 9. The V gene's germline CDR1 is SGHTA and CDR2 FQGNSA. This CDR3 is built from 13 residues. CDR3 amino acids: CASRPGTVVPLHF. The CDR3 DNA reads TGTGCCAGCAGACCCGGGACAGTTGTGCCCCTCCACTTT.

A single count supports this clone. The rearrangement links TRBV11-1 to TRBJ1-1, with D unclear. The germline CDR1 and CDR2 sequences are SGHAT and FQDESV (reference sequence). CDR3 length: 12 amino acids. V gave up 2 bases and J gave up 6 bases, with 7 bases separating them. The DNA of the CDR3 is TGTGCCAGCAGCTTACGTTTCCCTGAAGCTTTCTTT. It encodes CASSLRFPEAFF.

The V and J genes are TRBV24-1 and TRBJ2-5; tentative D call: TRBD2 (6 bases). This CDR3 has 11 residues. The germline CDR1 and CDR2 sequences are KGHDR and SFDVKD. V was shortened by 9 bases and J by 5 bases, with 9 bases between the two germline ends. The CDR3 spells CATGGEETQYF. The CDR3 bases are TGTGCCACCGGAGGGGAGGAGACCCAGTACTTC.

The chain joins TRBV7-3 to TRBJ2-1; 7 bases fit TRBD2. The length of the CDR3 is 15 residues. V was clipped by 2 bases and J by 4 bases; unmatched bases: 5. The germline gives CDR1 SGHTA, CDR2 FQGTGA. This CDR3 is CASSLVAGLYNEQFF. The CDR3 DNA reads as TGTGCCAGCAGCTTAGTAGCGGGTCTATACAATGAGCAGTTCTTC.

The chain couples TRBV7-8 to TRBJ2-3; 10 bases are shared with TRBD2. Unmatched junction bases numbered 7, after V lost 3 bases and J lost 4 bases. Looked up from germline, CDR1 is SGHVS and CDR2 is FQNEAQ. The CDR3 runs to 16 residues. The CDR3 is CASSFFLAGAADTQYF. DNA for the CDR3: TGTGCCAGCAGCTTCTTCCTAGCGGGGGCCGCAGATACGCAGTATTTT. Based on the CDR3 plus reference TRBV7-8 and TRBJ2-3, the full variable domain is GAGVSQSPRYKVAKRGQDVALRCDPISGHVSLFWYQQALGQGPEFLTYFQNEAQLDKSGLPSDRFFAERPEGSVSTLKIQRTQQEDSAVYLCASSFFLAGAADTQYFGPGTRLTVL.

V is TRBV18 and J is TRBJ2-1; 7 bases are shared with TRBD1. This CDR3 comprises 13 residues. Germline V lookup: CDR1 KGHSH, CDR2 LQKENI. J was trimmed by 9 bases and V by 5 bases; bases with no gene match: 7. CDR3 region: CASSETGVGEQFF. CDR3 coding DNA: TGTGCCAGCTCAGAAACAGGGGTGGGTGAGCAGTTCTTC.

In this sample, this clone turned up a few times. The chain couples TRBV11-2 to TRBJ1-1, with no clear D. Germline V CDR1 and CDR2: SGHAT, FQNNGV. V shed 0 bases and J shed 6 bases, with 17 bases lying between them. This CDR3 is 16 amino acids long. The CDR3 loop is CASSLEFRGLVAEAFF. DNA of the CDR3: TGTGCCAGCAGCTTAGAATTTCGGGGTCTTGTCGCTGAAGCTTTCTTT.

The V and J genes are TRBV18 and TRBJ1-2; D is undetermined. The CDR3 runs 14 residues. V shed 1 base and J shed 7 bases, with 13 bases lying between them. Germline CDR1 KGHSH, CDR2 LQKENI. DNA of the CDR3: TGTGCCAGCTCACCACAGGACGGGAAGCGTGGCTACACCTTC. Translation: CASSPQDGKRGYTF.

This clone was detected a few times. V is TRBV5-1 and J is TRBJ1-2, with TRBD1 as a possible D gene (5 bases). With 3 bases removed from V and 7 bases from J, the gap between germline ends came to 16 bases. CDR3 length equals 14 residues. Germline loops: CDR1 SGHRS, CDR2 YFSETQ. The CDR3 region has the DNA TGCGCCAGCAGCTCGGGGGGAGGATTTGGTGGCTACACCTTC. This codes for CASSSGGGFGGYTF. Drawing the rest from reference TRBV5-1 and TRBJ1-2, the complete variable domain is KAGVTQTPRYLIKTRGQQVTLSCSPISGHRSVSWYQQTPGQGLQFLFEYFSETQRNKGNFPGRFSGRQFSNSRSEMNVSTLELGDSALYLCASSSGGGFGGYTFGSGTRLTVV.

The CDR3: CASRPGLAGRGGSVGELFF. CDR3 bases: TGTGCCAGCAGGCCCGGACTAGCGGGCCGCGGGGGTAGCGTCGGGGAGCTGTTTTTT. The chain combines TRBV5-5 with TRBJ2-2; TRBD2 matches at 11 bases. The trim removed 5 bases at V and 7 bases at J, leaving 19 bases unmatched. CDR3 size: 19 residues. Germline CDR1 is SGHKS and CDR2 is YYEKEE (reference sequence).

The gene calls are TRBV2 and TRBJ2-7; 7 bases line up with TRBD2. The trim removed 7 bases at V and 1 base at J, leaving 7 bases unmatched. CDR3 length: 14 residues. Germline V CDR1 and CDR2: SNHLY, FYNNEI. The CDR3 region has the DNA TGTGCCAGCATTTCGGGGGGTAGTTCCTACGAGCAGTACTTC. Translation: CASISGGSSYEQYF.

The chain recombines TRBV7-8 with TRBJ2-7; 9 bases match TRBD1. Germline assignment: CDR1 SGHVS and CDR2 FQNEAQ. Germline trimming cut 3 bases from V and 0 bases from J; bases unmatched to any gene: 9. The CDR3 extends over 17 amino acids. The DNA of the CDR3 is TGTGCCAGCAGCTTCTGGACAGGGGATCTTAGCTCCTACGAGCAGTACTTC. As protein: CASSFWTGDLSSYEQYF. The entire variable domain, with the rest obtained from reference TRBV7-8 and TRBJ2-7, is as follows: GAGVSQSPRYKVAKRGQDVALRCDPISGHVSLFWYQQALGQGPEFLTYFQNEAQLDKSGLPSDRFFAERPEGSVSTLKIQRTQQEDSAVYLCASSFWTGDLSSYEQYFGPGTRLTVT.

J is TRBJ1-1 and V is TRBV7-3; perhaps TRBD1 as D (6 bases). The V end lost 5 bases, the J end lost 1 base, and 8 bases lay between the germline ends. The CDR3 runs 13 residues. Germline lookup yields CDR1 SGHTA and CDR2 FQGTGA. DNA for the CDR3: TGTGCCAGCAGCCGACAGGCGAACACTGAAGCTTTCTTT. Encoded protein: CASSRQANTEAFF.

J is TRBJ1-4 and V is TRBV7-9, with TRBD1 matching over 7 bases. Germline lookup yields CDR1 SEHNR and CDR2 FQNEAQ (reference sequence). The CDR3 is made up of 16 amino acids. V trimming: 5 bases; J trimming: 5 bases; junction bases outside the gene matches: 11. The CDR3: CASSSFYRGPNEKLFF. The CDR3, as DNA: TGTGCCAGCAGCAGTTTTTACAGGGGACCAAATGAAAAACTGTTTTTT.

CDR3 in amino acids: CASSQNLPSQGGYQETQYF. The CDR3 nucleotides are TGCGCCAGCAGCCAAAACCTTCCGTCGCAGGGCGGATACCAAGAGACCCAGTACTTC. This sequence joins TRBV4-3 and TRBJ2-5; D is perhaps TRBD1 (5 bases). Germline CDR1 and CDR2: LGHNA and YSLEER. The CDR3 spans 19 residues. The V gene lost 2 bases and the J gene lost 0 bases, with 22 bases spanning the gap.

J is TRBJ1-4 and V is TRBV30; D is uncertain. V lost 2 bases and J 7 bases, leaving 14 bases between the germline ends. The CDR3 contains 14 residues. Germline loops: CDR1 GTSNPN, CDR2 SVGIG (reference sequence). The CDR3 protein is CAWSSGNRGEKLFF. CDR3 DNA: TGTGCCTGGAGTTCGGGGAATCGCGGTGAAAAACTGTTTTTT.

The genes are TRBV19 and TRBJ1-1; 7 bases agree with TRBD1. With V trimmed by 8 bases and J by 4 bases, 10 bases remained unmatched. Germline CDR1 is LNHDA and CDR2 is SQIVND (reference sequence). The CDR3 is 14 amino acids. CDR3 in DNA: TGTGCCAGTGGAAACAGGGGACTTGCCACTGAAGCTTTCTTT. Its translation is CASGNRGLATEAFF.

The chain carries TRBV9 and TRBJ2-5; tentatively, D is TRBD2 (5 bases). CDR3 length: 12 residues. V shed 4 bases and J shed 4 bases, with 8 bases lying between them. In germline, CDR1 is SGDLS, CDR2 YYNGEE. CDR3 residues: CASSSAGETQYF. CDR3 DNA sequence: TGTGCCAGCAGCTCTGCGGGAGAGACCCAGTACTTC.

This clone appeared once. The chain uses TRBV7-3 and TRBJ1-1; 7 positions match TRBD1. V trimming: 2 bases; J trimming: 1 base; junction bases outside the gene matches: 1. Germline V gene lookup returns CDR1 SGHTA and CDR2 FQGTGA. The CDR3 has 14 residues. CDR3 amino acids: CASSLQGGNTEAFF. CDR3 coding DNA: TGTGCCAGCAGCTTACAGGGGGGGAACACTGAAGCTTTCTTT. The whole variable domain, filled in from reference TRBV7-3 and TRBJ1-1, reads GAGVSQTPSNKVTEKGKYVELRCDPISGHTALYWYRQSLGQGPEFLIYFQGTGAADDSGLPNDRFFAVRPEGSVSTLKIQRTERGDSAVYLCASSLQGGNTEAFFGQGTRLTVV.

This CDR3 reads CASTEPGLAGGISSYEQYF. For the CDR3, the DNA is TGTGCCAGTACCGAACCCGGACTAGCGGGGGGCATAAGCTCCTACGAGCAGTACTTC. The rearrangement joins TRBV19 to TRBJ2-7; 14 bases fit TRBD2. After removal of 7 bases from V and 0 bases from J, the junction contained 14 bases not matched to a gene. In germline, CDR1 is LNHDA, CDR2 SQIVND (reference sequence). The CDR3 has 19 amino acids.

The chain carries TRBV4-2 and TRBJ2-3; weak D call: TRBD1 (5 bases). This CDR3 is 15 amino acids long. The V end was cut by 0 bases, the J end by 2 bases, with 9 bases between. Germline assignment: CDR1 LGHNA and CDR2 YNFKEQ. CDR3 nucleotides: TGTGCCAGCAGCCAAGATCAGGGTTTCACAGATACGCAGTATTTT. It encodes CASSQDQGFTDTQYF.

This chain links TRBV7-2 with TRBJ2-5, with 7 bases matching TRBD2. J was trimmed by 5 bases and V by 3 bases; bases with no gene match: 6. The V gene's germline CDR1 is SGHTA and CDR2 FQGNSA. This CDR3 region has 14 residues. CDR3 sequence reads: CASSFGSGVETQYF. CDR3 DNA: TGTGCCAGCAGCTTTGGGAGCGGGGTGGAGACCCAGTACTTC.

This sequence joins TRBV28 and TRBJ2-3; perhaps TRBD2 as D (6 bases). CDR1 is MDHEN and CDR2 is SYDVKM in the germline V gene. The V and J ends lost 4 bases and 8 bases respectively, with 10 bases between them. This CDR3 spans 12 amino acids. CDR3: CASSSGLSTQYF. The DNA for the CDR3 is TGTGCCAGCAGTTCCGGACTAAGTACGCAGTATTTT.

The V gene is TRBV14, the J gene TRBJ2-6, with no clear D. Trimming took 4 bases from V and 0 from J, leaving 4 bases between them. Germline CDR1 is SGHDN and CDR2 is FVKESK. The CDR3 is made up of 14 amino acids. The CDR3 protein is CASSLFSGANVLTF. The CDR3 DNA follows: TGTGCCAGCAGCCTATTCTCTGGGGCCAACGTCCTGACTTTC. Supplemented by reference TRBV14 and TRBJ2-6, the full variable domain reads EAGVTQFPSHSVIEKGQTVTLRCDPISGHDNLYWYRRVMGKEIKFLLHFVKESKQDESGMPNNRFLAERTGGTYSTLKVQPAELEDSGVYFCASSLFSGANVLTFGAGSRLTVL.

The V and J genes are TRBV3-1 (or the pseudogene TRBV3-2) and TRBJ1-1; 7 bases line up with TRBD1. This CDR3 has 12 amino acids. Germline assignment: CDR1 LGHDT and CDR2 YNNKEL (reference sequence). V gave up 8 bases and J gave up 4 bases; unmatched junction bases: 4. CDR3 region: CASQDRSTEAFF. The CDR3 DNA reads as TGTGCCAGCCAGGACAGGTCCACTGAAGCTTTCTTT.

V usage is TRBV6-2 or TRBV6-3 and J usage is TRBJ2-7, with 8 nucleotides matching TRBD1. The CDR3 spans 16 residues. Germline CDR1 reads MNHEY; CDR2 reads SVGEGT. V dropped 7 bases and J dropped 3; count of bases not matched to a gene: 14. Written as DNA, the CDR3 is TGTGCCAGCACCCCTTGGCGGGACAGGATGTTCTACGAGCAGTACTTC. It encodes CASTPWRDRMFYEQYF.

V usage is TRBV11-3 and J usage is TRBJ1-1; 11 bases match TRBD1. The CDR3 covers 16 residues. Germline V CDR1 and CDR2: SGHNT, YENEEA. The ends lost 1 base at V and 5 bases at J; junction bases unmatched: 6. Written as DNA, the CDR3 is TGTGCCAGCAGCTTAGGCGGGACAGGGGGGAAAACTGAAGCTTTCTTT. This sequence encodes CASSLGGTGGKTEAFF.